A single sample is the source of the 16 T cell receptor beta chains below, sequenced in a study of T cells in localized non-small cell lung cancer (TCRdb year 2020). The receptor library was made with the immunoSEQ multiplex PCR assay. Not all clones reach the TCRdb copy of this immuneACCESS table, which keeps in-frame sequences only. Checked studies attribute under half of the gap to unresolved V genes and leave the rest unexplained. The sample profile shows under 65,000 clones; approximately 80% of them were found once. 20% of the sample is taken by the ten largest. Source: peripheral blood, taken before any cancer treatment. Receptor source: a female donor at least 60 years old with stage II squamous cell lung carcinoma.

This clone was seen a single time. The chain is built from TRBV7-2 and TRBJ2-1; D gene ambiguous. With 1 base removed from V and 0 bases from J, the gap between germline ends came to 10 bases. The germline CDR1 and CDR2 sequences are SGHTA and FQGNSA. This CDR3 spans 16 amino acids. CDR3 in DNA: TGTGCCAGCAGCTTAGGTGGGCCGAGCTCCTACAATGAGCAGTTCTTC. Its translation: CASSLGGPSSYNEQFF.

On this clone: Other nucleotide sequences from this sample produce the same CDR3. The chain has TRBV18 and TRBJ1-5; unclear D gene. The germline gives CDR1 KGHSH, CDR2 LQKENI. The CDR3 covers 13 residues. Trimming cost V 3 bases and J 0 bases, with 3 bases left between them. CDR3 sequence (DNA): TGTGCCAGCTCACCTGGTAGCAATCAGCCCCAGCATTTT. This gives the protein CASSPGSNQPQHF. Drawing the rest from reference TRBV18 and TRBJ1-5, the complete variable domain is NAGVMQNPRHLVRRRGQEARLRCSPMKGHSHVYWYRQLPEEGLKFMVYLQKENIIDESGMPKERFSAEFPKEGPSILRIQQVVRGDSAAYFCASSPGSNQPQHFGDGTRLSIL.

The V gene is TRBV25-1, the J gene TRBJ1-2; D not resolved. Between the trimmed V and J ends, which lost 4 bases and 0 bases, there was a span of 18 bases. The CDR3 extends over 17 amino acids. Germline V gene data show CDR1 as MGHDK and CDR2 as SYGVNS. The DNA of the CDR3 is TGTGCCAGCAGTGGGGTGGGAGGGTCGGGTTCTAACTATGGCTACACCTTC. As protein: CASSGVGGSGSNYGYTF.

The CDR3 sequence is CASSLDGRSNYGYTF. In DNA form, the CDR3 reads TGCGCCAGCAGCTTGGATGGCAGATCCAACTATGGCTACACCTTC. The V and J genes are TRBV5-1 and TRBJ1-2; D ambiguous. The V and J ends lost 0 bases and 2 bases respectively, with 11 bases between them. This CDR3 contains 15 residues. The V gene's germline CDR1 is SGHRS and CDR2 YFSETQ.

CDR3 DNA sequence: TGCGCCAGCAGCTTGAATCCGGGGGGAGGCGAGCAGTACTTC. Its translation is CASSLNPGGGEQYF. The rearrangement links TRBV5-1 to TRBJ2-7, with 7 bases fitting TRBD2. Germline V CDR1 and CDR2: SGHRS, YFSETQ. The trim removed 1 base at V and 6 bases at J, leaving 7 bases unmatched. The CDR3 consists of 14 residues.

V and J are TRBV15 and TRBJ2-5, with 7 bases matching TRBD1. Germline lookup yields CDR1 LNHNV and CDR2 YYDKDF (reference sequence). This CDR3 is built from 15 residues. The V gene end was trimmed by 0 bases and the J gene end by 2 bases; junction bases not matched to a gene: 3. The CDR3 loop is CATSRDRGWQETQYF. CDR3 nucleotide sequence: TGTGCCACCAGCAGAGACAGGGGGTGGCAAGAGACCCAGTACTTC.

V usage is TRBV7-2 and J usage is TRBJ1-2; 7 nucleotides line up with TRBD1. V dropped 3 bases and J dropped 0; count of bases not matched to a gene: 7. The germline CDR1 and CDR2 sequences are SGHTA and FQGNSA. This CDR3 spans 16 amino acids. The CDR3 coding sequence is TGTGCCAGCAGCTTGAGGGGGACAGCCACTAACTATGGCTACACCTTC. This encodes CASSLRGTATNYGYTF.

This clone has a handful of counts. The chain combines TRBV4-1 with TRBJ1-2, with D hard to call. Trimming stripped 0 bases from V and 2 bases from J, with 10 bases between. There are 15 residues in the CDR3. Per germline, CDR1 MGHRA and CDR2 YSYEKL. The CDR3 loop is CASSQEPGLNYGYTF. The CDR3 bases are TGCGCCAGCAGCCAAGAGCCGGGCCTCAACTATGGCTACACCTTC.

The chain recombines TRBV29-1 with TRBJ2-3; D perhaps matches TRBD1 (6 bases). V lost 3 bases to trimming and J lost 3 bases, with 13 bases between them. This CDR3 region has 14 residues. Per germline, CDR1 SQVTM and CDR2 ANQGSEA. Here the CDR3 DNA reads TGCAGCGTTGATCTACAGGGTGGTACAGATACGCAGTATTTT. This codes for CSVDLQGGTDTQYF.

This clone was recorded only once. The chain carries TRBV6-5 and TRBJ1-2; TRBD1 matches 8 bases. This CDR3 region has 13 residues. Trimming at V came to 7 bases and at J to 4 bases, leaving 5 bases not matched to a gene. Per the germline V gene, CDR1 is MNHEY and CDR2 is SVGAGI. DNA for the CDR3: TGTGCCAGCACCGACAGGGGAGGCTATGGCTACACCTTC. This gives the protein CASTDRGGYGYTF.

The chain carries TRBV5-1 and TRBJ2-3; TRBD1 is a possible D gene (6 bases). Trimming took off 2 bases at V and 0 bases at J, with 10 bases between the two ends. The CDR3 totals 15 residues. The germline V gene encodes CDR1 SGHRS and CDR2 YFSETQ. The CDR3 is CASSLQQGSTDTQYF. DNA for the CDR3: TGCGCCAGCAGCTTACAACAGGGCAGCACAGATACGCAGTATTTT.

On this clone itself: Compared with germline, one end of the junction differs, possibly owing to a read error. The chain couples TRBV7-7 to TRBJ1-4, with D unresolved. The CDR3 length is 13 residues. Germline values: CDR1 SSHAT, CDR2 FNYEAQ (reference sequence). CDR3 sequence: CASRRHLYEKLFF. The CDR3 region has the DNA TGTGCTAGCAGGCGACACCTTTATGAAAAACTGTTTTTT. The complete variable domain, with remaining parts taken from reference TRBV7-7 and TRBJ1-4, reads GAGVSQSPRYKVTKRGQDVTLRCDPISSHATLYWYQQALGQGPEFLTYFNYEAQPDKSGLPSDRFSAERPEGSISTLTIQRTEQRDSAMYRCASRRHLYEKLFFGSGTQLSVL.

J is TRBJ1-5 and V is TRBV7-8; D uncertain. V was pared by 5 bases and J by 1 base, with 12 bases between. This CDR3 is 15 amino acids long. Germline CDR1 and CDR2: SGHVS and FQNEAQ. CDR3 in amino acids: CASSPYTSSNQPQHF. CDR3 DNA sequence: TGTGCCAGCAGCCCGTACACCTCGAGCAATCAGCCCCAGCATTTT.

The chain is built from TRBV5-4 and TRBJ2-4; 8 nucleotides agree with TRBD1. The CDR3 length is 13 residues. The V and J ends lost 4 bases and 12 bases, in that order; junction bases with no gene match: 9. CDR1 and CDR2 (germline): SGHNT, YYREEE (reference sequence). The CDR3 nucleotides read TGTGCCAGCAGCAGGGAGTCAGGGGGCGCTCAGTACTTC. It codes for CASSRESGGAQYF. Supplemented by reference TRBV5-4 and TRBJ2-4, the full variable domain reads ETGVTQSPTHLIKTRGQQVTLRCSSQSGHNTVSWYQQALGQGPQFIFQYYREEENGRGNFPPRFSGLQFPNYSSELNVNALELDDSALYLCASSRESGGAQYFGAGTRLSVL.

The V call is TRBV29-1, the J call TRBJ1-4, with D uncertain. The CDR3 has 13 residues. Germline V gene lookup returns CDR1 SQVTM and CDR2 ANQGSEA. V shed 7 bases and J shed 7 bases, with 16 bases lying between them. The CDR3 region is CSAFSAQTEKLFF. In DNA, the CDR3 is TGCAGCGCCTTTTCGGCCCAGACTGAAAAACTGTTTTTT.

This chain joins TRBV18 and TRBJ1-2, with D perhaps matching TRBD1 (6 bases). This CDR3 region has 15 residues. With 6 bases removed from V and 3 bases from J, the gap between germline ends came to 17 bases. Per germline, CDR1 KGHSH and CDR2 LQKENI. CDR3 sequence (DNA): TGTGCCAGCTCCACTACAGGGAAGGTTGACTATGGCTACACCTTC. It encodes CASSTTGKVDYGYTF.